Shown below are 26 T cell receptor beta chains from a single sample sequenced in a study of metastatic and nonmetastatic thyroid tumors (dated by TCRdb to the early 2020s). No patient had received any treatment before thyroid surgery. Preparation of the library involved PCR. Data came from an Illumina HiSeq 4000. TCRdb reprocessed the public reads (quality trimming at Q25 with fastp, clone calling with MiXCR) and kept in-frame beta chains. For this sample there are about 16,000 clones; roughly 25% appear just once. The ten largest clonotypes hold roughly 8% of the sample. The sequenced sample consisted of tumor tissue. These receptors came from a female donor with papillary thyroid cancer or a benign thyroid nodule (not recorded which). Some clones in this sample may be carry-over from other donors' samples.

For this clone: This may be a read error, as it is one base from a much larger clone. The V gene is TRBV7-2, the J gene TRBJ1-4; tentative D call: TRBD1 (6 bases). V was trimmed by 3 bases and J by 4 bases, leaving 12 bases between them. CDR3 size: 15 residues. Germline values: CDR1 SGHTA, CDR2 FQGNSA. This CDR3 is CASSLQGPHNEKLFF. The CDR3 DNA follows: TGTGCCAGCAGCTTGCAGGGGCCCCATAATGAAAAACTGTTTTTT.

The chain recombines TRBV6-5 with TRBJ2-4; perhaps TRBD2 as D (6 bases). The CDR3 has 18 amino acids. The germline CDR1 and CDR2 sequences are MNHEY and SVGAGI. The germline V and J ends were trimmed by 4 bases and 3 bases, with 22 bases remaining between them. This CDR3 reads CASSFRLEGTADKNIQYF. For the CDR3, the DNA is TGTGCCAGCAGTTTCAGACTAGAGGGCACCGCAGACAAAAACATTCAGTACTTC.

This clone was detected ten times or more. The sample contains more than one DNA sequence encoding this CDR3. The genes are TRBV5-4 and TRBJ2-3; 7 bases agree with TRBD2. CDR3 length: 16 amino acids. V shed 2 bases and J 9 bases; nucleotides not matched to a gene: 15. The germline V gene has CDR1 SGHNT and CDR2 YYREEE (reference sequence). The CDR3 here is CASSLLSKRDGGTQYF. The DNA for the CDR3 is TGTGCCAGCAGCTTACTTTCTAAGCGGGACGGGGGAACGCAGTATTTT.

This clone has a count of ten or more. The chain links TRBV11-3 to TRBJ2-2; D gene uncertain. The CDR3 covers 12 residues. Trimming removed 5 bases from V and 5 bases from J, with 6 bases in between. Germline CDR1 and CDR2: SGHNT and YENEEA. The CDR3 reads CASSRQTGELFF. The CDR3 DNA reads TGTGCCAGCAGCCGACAAACCGGGGAGCTGTTTTTT.

This clone was found once. Other DNA sequences in this specimen translate into the identical CDR3. The chain uses TRBV5-1 and TRBJ2-1, with 8 nucleotides matching TRBD2. From germline, CDR1 is SGHRS and CDR2 YFSETQ. Losses at the gene ends were 4 bases for V and 6 bases for J; bases not matched to a gene: 3. The CDR3 has 13 amino acids. The CDR3 DNA sequence: TGCGCCAGCAGCCTCGGGACTAGCAATGAGCAGTTCTTC. It yields the protein CASSLGTSNEQFF.

This clone has a count of ten or more. The chain combines TRBV24-1 with TRBJ1-1; TRBD1 might be the D (5 bases). V lost 0 bases to trimming and J lost 14 bases, with 9 bases between them. Germline-derived CDR1 and CDR2 are KGHDR and SFDVKD. The length of the CDR3 is 11 residues. The CDR3 DNA sequence: TGTGCCACCAGTGATTTGCGACAGATATTCTTT. This translates into CATSDLRQIFF.

Only a few counts were recorded for this clone. The chain combines TRBV28 with TRBJ2-7, with TRBD2 matching over 7 bases. Germline CDR1 and CDR2: MDHEN and SYDVKM. The CDR3 spans 15 residues. V lost 4 bases, J lost 0 bases, and 6 bases stayed unmatched. The CDR3 loop reads CASSWEGRFSYEQYF. The CDR3 DNA sequence: TGTGCCAGCAGTTGGGAGGGTCGATTCTCCTACGAGCAGTACTTC. The whole variable domain, filled in from reference TRBV28 and TRBJ2-7, reads DVKVTQSSRYLVKRTGEKVFLECVQDMDHENMFWYRQDPGLGLRLIYFSYDVKMKEKGDIPEGYSVSREKKERFSLILESASTNQTSMYLCASSWEGRFSYEQYFGPGTRLTVT.

This clone occurred a few times. A single base separates this from a much larger clone, so it may be a read error. The gene calls are TRBV28 and TRBJ1-6; possible D gene TRBD1, 6 bases. Germline V gene sequence: CDR1 MDHEN, CDR2 SYDVKM. The V gene lost 10 bases and the J gene lost 11 bases, with 24 bases spanning the gap. This CDR3 contains 15 residues. CDR3 region: CATEGGAHRVPPLHF. The CDR3, as DNA: TGTGCCACCGAGGGGGGGGCGCACAGGGTTCCACCCCTCCACTTT.

In its sample, this clone was seen many times. A much larger clone differs from this one at a single base, so this may be a read error. The V gene is TRBV10-3, the J gene TRBJ2-7; D not resolved. Trimming stripped 10 bases from V and 1 base from J, with 8 bases between. The CDR3 contains 11 residues. Looked up from germline, CDR1 is ENHRY and CDR2 is SYGVKD. CDR3 amino acids: CATRTSYEQYF. CDR3 bases: TGTGCCACCCGCACATCCTACGAGCAGTACTTC.

This clone occurred many times. The chain joins TRBV5-1 to TRBJ2-1; 8 bases match TRBD2. Germline CDR1 is SGHRS and CDR2 is YFSETQ. Trimming at V came to 8 bases and at J to 0 bases, leaving 7 bases not matched to a gene. The CDR3 has 15 amino acids. Here the CDR3 DNA reads TGCGCCAGTCAACGCGGGGGGAGCTCCTACAATGAGCAGTTCTTC. This gives the protein CASQRGGSSYNEQFF. Full variable domain (missing parts from reference TRBV5-1 and TRBJ2-1): KAGVTQTPRYLIKTRGQQVTLSCSPISGHRSVSWYQQTPGQGLQFLFEYFSETQRNKGNFPGRFSGRQFSNSRSEMNVSTLELGDSALYLCASQRGGSSYNEQFFGPGTRLTVL.

This clone was counted a single time. The rearrangement joins TRBV7-3 to TRBJ2-1, with D perhaps assigned TRBD1 or TRBD2 (6 bases each). V was trimmed by 0 bases and J by 7 bases, leaving 13 bases between them. Per the germline V gene, CDR1 is SGHTA and CDR2 is FQGTGA. The CDR3 spans 15 residues. CDR3 DNA sequence: TGTGCCAGCAGCTTAACGGGGGGCCCCGAAAATGAGCAGTTCTTC. It yields the protein CASSLTGGPENEQFF.

J is TRBJ2-7 and V is TRBV27; D might be TRBD1 (6 bases). This CDR3 is built from 15 residues. V dropped 4 bases and J dropped 1 base, with 14 bases sitting between them. CDR1 MNHEY and CDR2 SMNVEV come from the germline V gene (reference sequence). Here the CDR3 DNA reads TGTGCCAGCAGTTCCTCTCTGACAGGTTCCTACGAGCAGTACTTC. Protein sequence: CASSSSLTGSYEQYF.

Only a few counts were recorded for this clone. CDR3 in DNA: TGTGCCAGCAGTTTACCTATCCGGACTAGCGGCCTTAAAACAGATACGCAGTATTTT. This translates into CASSLPIRTSGLKTDTQYF. J is TRBJ2-3 and V is TRBV28; TRBD2 matches at 10 bases. V trimming: 2 bases; J trimming: 3 bases; junction bases outside the gene matches: 14. Germline loops: CDR1 MDHEN, CDR2 SYDVKM. The CDR3 is 19 residues long.

CDR3 nucleotide sequence: TGTGCCAGCAGACCGGGGGCAGGGAGGAATGAGCAGTTCTTC. It codes for CASRPGAGRNEQFF. V and J are TRBV7-9 and TRBJ2-1; D assignment may be TRBD1 or TRBD2 (6 bases each). V was shortened by 6 bases and J by 7 bases, with 16 bases between the two germline ends. The CDR3 extends over 14 amino acids. Germline CDR1 and CDR2: SEHNR and FQNEAQ (reference sequence). Full variable domain (outside the CDR3, taken from reference TRBV7-9 and TRBJ2-1): DTGVSQNPRHKITKRGQNVTFRCDPISEHNRLYWYRQTLGQGPEFLTYFQNEAQLEKSRLLSDRFSAERPKGSFSTLEIQRTEQGDSAMYLCASRPGAGRNEQFFGPGTRLTVL.

This clone occurred many times. The V call is TRBV20-1, the J call TRBJ1-4; D uncertain. The CDR3 spans 13 residues. Germline V CDR1 and CDR2: DFQATT, SNEGSKA (reference sequence). V was shortened by 3 bases and J by 0 bases, with 5 bases between the two germline ends. DNA of the CDR3: TGCAGTGCTAGGAGAACAACTAATGAAAAACTGTTTTTT. It codes for CSARRTTNEKLFF.

This clone is deemed medium-sized. The genes are TRBV19 and TRBJ1-2, with D perhaps TRBD1 (6 bases). This CDR3 comprises 12 residues. CDR1 and CDR2 from the germline V gene are LNHDA and SQIVND (reference sequence). V shed 11 bases and J shed 2 bases, with 12 bases lying between them. This CDR3 reads CASKQGNYGYTF. The CDR3 nucleotides are TGTGCCTCCAAACAGGGAAACTATGGCTACACCTTC.

By frequency in the sample, this clone is medium-sized. V usage is TRBV6-1 and J usage is TRBJ2-1, with a weak D call TRBD2 (6 bases). Germline assignment: CDR1 MNHNS and CDR2 SASEGT. Trimming left V 4 bases short and J 2 bases short, with 15 bases between. CDR3 length: 16 residues. The CDR3 nucleotides read TGTGCCAGCAGTGCCCCGATAGCGGAAGCCTACAATGAGCAGTTCTTC. Translation: CASSAPIAEAYNEQFF.

The table lists this clone with a few counts. CDR3 nucleotide sequence: TGTGCCAGCAGCCGCGCGACAGGAGGGGAGTTCTATGGCTACACCTTC. Its translation is CASSRATGGEFYGYTF. The chain links TRBV6-1 to TRBJ1-2; maybe TRBD1 (6 bases). Per the germline V gene, CDR1 is MNHNS and CDR2 is SASEGT. V lost 6 bases to trimming and J lost 4 bases, with 21 bases between them. This CDR3 region has 16 residues.

The chain uses TRBV7-9 and TRBJ1-3, with D perhaps TRBD1 (6 bases). The germline V gene encodes CDR1 SEHNR and CDR2 FQNEAQ (reference sequence). CDR3 length: 15 residues. V was cut by 5 bases and J by 4 bases, with 15 bases left in between. The CDR3 region is CASSPAATGGNTIYF. For the CDR3, the DNA is TGTGCCAGCAGCCCGGCCGCAACAGGGGGAAACACCATATATTTT.

J is TRBJ2-5 and V is TRBV20-1, with a tentative D call TRBD2 (5 bases). The CDR3 loop spans 15 amino acids. V lost 5 bases to trimming and J lost 1 base, with 17 bases between them. Germline CDR1 and CDR2: DFQATT and SNEGSKA (reference sequence). The CDR3 coding sequence is TGCAGTGCTGGAACGGACTCGGGAACCCAAGAGACCCAGTACTTC. Protein: CSAGTDSGTQETQYF.

This clone appeared a few times. The chain joins TRBV15 to TRBJ2-5; D is undetermined. The germline V gene encodes CDR1 LNHNV and CDR2 YYDKDF (reference sequence). Trimming left V 1 base short and J 1 base short, with 4 bases between. This CDR3 has 13 residues. The chain's CDR3 is CATSRVSQETQYF. The CDR3 region has the DNA TGTGCCACCAGCAGAGTTTCCCAAGAGACCCAGTACTTC.

Only one count was recorded for this clone. The J gene is TRBJ1-5, the V gene TRBV7-8, with D possibly TRBD1 on 6 matching bases. Trimming left V 4 bases short and J 10 bases short, with 29 bases between. This CDR3 has 18 residues. CDR1 and CDR2 from the germline V gene are SGHVS and FQNEAQ. CDR3 sequence: CASSSPSPGTGKGDPQHF. The CDR3 bases are TGTGCCAGCAGCTCTCCATCTCCCGGTACAGGGAAAGGCGATCCCCAGCATTTT.

Relative to its sample, this clone is medium-sized. The V gene is TRBV28, the J gene TRBJ2-1; D unresolved. Germline assignment: CDR1 MDHEN and CDR2 SYDVKM. Trimming removed 6 bases at V and 4 bases at J, with 16 bases between. This CDR3 is built from 15 residues. The DNA of the CDR3 is TGTGCCAGCAGCGTCGGTTCGCCGGCTTACAATGAGCAGTTCTTC. Protein product: CASSVGSPAYNEQFF.

In its sample, this clone ranks as medium-sized. J is TRBJ1-2 and V is TRBV19, with D tentatively TRBD1 (6 bases). The germline V gene has CDR1 LNHDA and CDR2 SQIVND (reference sequence). The CDR3 has 14 residues. V was cut by 5 bases and J by 8 bases, with 18 bases left in between. The DNA of the CDR3 is TGTGCCAGTAGTCCTGACAGGCGTCCGGGAGGCTACACCTTC. Translating it yields CASSPDRRPGGYTF.

The chain combines TRBV20-1 with TRBJ1-2, with a tentative D call TRBD1 (5 bases). The V and J ends lost 1 base and 2 bases respectively, with 11 bases between them. The V gene's germline CDR1 is DFQATT and CDR2 SNEGSKA (reference sequence). The CDR3 has 14 residues. The CDR3 coding sequence is TGCAGTGCTAGAGTCCCATCAGGGAACTATGGCTACACCTTC. It encodes CSARVPSGNYGYTF.

Sample share makes this clone medium-sized. The chain combines TRBV18 with TRBJ2-2; D unresolved. The CDR3 is 12 amino acids. Germline CDR1 is KGHSH and CDR2 is LQKENI. V gave up 5 bases and J gave up 4 bases, with 5 bases separating them. The CDR3 bases are TGTGCCAGCTCATGGACCACCGGGGAGCTGTTTTTT. Protein product: CASSWTTGELFF.